A selection of T cell receptor beta chains follows, all from one sample in a study of blood T cell repertoires in COVID-19. Profiled with immunoSEQ multiplex PCR; TCRdb holds only in-frame clones, not every one. The sample contains over 200,000 clones, roughly 90% of which appear only once. The sample was PBMCs or T cells enriched from blood (not recorded which). The source is a man between 25 and 39 years old who had been exposed to COVID-19. Each CDR3 is given with its conserved first and last residue. D genes are given only for firm matches. Some rows have no size entry. The others give once, few or many, or a class for an expanded clone.

NA	TRBV3-1/TRBV3-2	TRBJ2-7	NA	TGTGCCAGCAGCCCTTATCATCGGGGTGAAAACTCCTACGAGCAGTACTTC	CASSPYHRGENSYEQYF
once	TRBV9	TRBJ2-3	NA	TGTGCCAGCAGCGTAGCCCCCCGTAACACAGATACGCAGTATTTT	CASSVAPRNTDTQYF
NA	TRBV4-1	TRBJ2-1	TRBD1	TGCGCCAGCAGCCAATTGGGGACAGGCGCCGGGTCTTATGAGCAGTTCTTC	CASSQLGTGAGSYEQFF
NA	TRBV6-5	TRBJ2-5	TRBD1	TGTGCCAGCAGGCCCGGGACAGTAGAGACCCAGTACTTC	CASRPGTVETQYF
NA	TRBV27	TRBJ1-3	NA	TGTGCCAGCAGTCGGGAGGGGGGCCGCTCTGGAAACACCATATATTTT	CASSREGGRSGNTIYF
NA	TRBV10-3	TRBJ2-7	TRBD1	TGTGCCATCAGTATTATGTGGGCAGGGGGAAGAAACGAGCAGTACTTC	CAISIMWAGGRNEQYF
NA	TRBV19	TRBJ1-3	NA	TGTGCCACTACAGGGGGAAACACCATATATTTT	CATTGGNTIYF
once	TRBV7-2	TRBJ2-1	TRBD2	TGTGCCAGCAGCTTTAGCGGGCGGCGCCCCGACAATGAGCAGTTCTTC	CASSFSGRRPDNEQFF
NA	TRBV5-4	TRBJ2-3	TRBD2	TGTGCCAGCAGTCCCCCGGGGGGGCGAGATACGCAGTATTTT	CASSPPGGRDTQYF
NA	TRBV19	TRBJ2-1	TRBD2	TGTGCCAGTAGCCCACCCATGGGGAGGGGACTAGCGGGGAACTACAATGAGCAGTTCTTC	CASSPPMGRGLAGNYNEQFF
NA	TRBV30	TRBJ1-2	NA	TGTGCCTGGAGTGTGGGGGGGAATAATGGCTACACCTTC	CAWSVGGNNGYTF
NA	TRBV3-1/TRBV3-2	TRBJ1-1	NA	TGTGCCAGCAGCCGTGGGGAGCTGGGAGCTTTCTTT	CASSRGELGAFF
NA	TRBV12-5	TRBJ2-1	TRBD2	TGTGCTAGTGGTCCGGGACTAGCGGGGGGTCTAAATTACAATGAGCAGTTCTTC	CASGPGLAGGLNYNEQFF
NA	TRBV4-1	TRBJ2-2	TRBD2	TGCGCCAGCAGCCAAGAACCTAGCGGGGGGCTCACCGGGGAGCTGTTTTTT	CASSQEPSGGLTGELFF
NA	TRBV2	TRBJ2-1	TRBD1	TGTGCCAGCGTCGGGGACAGGGTCAACAATGAGCAGTTCTTC	CASVGDRVNNEQFF